This entry describes one T cell receptor (beta chain). What it recognizes is unknown. This sample was taken from a study of T cell repertoires and HLA-DP antigens. Study-wide findings and caveats: The CD4+ repertoire was not split into naive and memory. Clones undetected before culture averaged about 35% against one allele and under 60% against the other. A non-physiological HeLa system presented antigen to total CD4+ responders.

Trimming left V 1 base short and J 10 bases short, with 11 bases between. Germline values: CDR1 SGHTA, CDR2 FQGTGA. This CDR3 is built from 13 residues. Clones were sequenced by immunoSEQ multiplex PCR, and TCRdb holds only the in-frame ones, with some missing. The data contain more than 90,000 clones, about 92% of them singletons. V is TRBV7-3 and J is TRBJ2-1; D is ambiguous. Sequencing input: CD4+ T cells from PBMCs. The receptor was isolated from a woman between 18 and 29 years old in good health and CMV-seronegative. The CDR3: CASSLSGPGEQFF. CDR3 DNA: TGTGCCAGCAGCTTAAGCGGACCAGGAGAGCAGTTCTTC.